The text below deals with one T cell receptor beta chain. It has no known antigen specificity. No per-base quality is available; no much larger clone lies one base away. This entry is derived from a study of blood T cell repertoires in COVID-19 (dated by TCRdb to 2018 to 2021). Regarding the research as a whole: Samples from collaborators originated in the United States, Italy and Spain and spanned both the acute and convalescent phases of COVID-19. The prospective study material was composed of cDNA or gDNA derived from T cells, B-cell-depleted T cells, or PBMCs. Subjects who had been exposed to COVID-19, were actively infected with it, or had recovered from it provided the deeply sampled blood TCRbeta repertoires that made up the dataset. The repertoires were released in a freely available public database meant as a resource for research on the immune response to SARS-CoV-2. The samples were drawn from the first 160 participants of the ongoing ImmuneRACE study and from 950 to 1,500 subjects provided by 6 global collaborators. A de-identified subject ID, COVID-19 status, age in years and sex were almost always included in the sample metadata. Where available, HLA class I and class II types were taken from metadata supplied by the sample provider and were not determined by assay-based typing. Points the paper makes about the study in general: The amount of clinical and demographic metadata varied by source and participant and was provided uncurated.

Whole blood was collected in K2EDTA tubes by collaborating institutions according to the institutions' own protocols. For TCRbeta analysis, collaborators shipped samples in one of three forms: frozen whole blood, isolated PBMCs, or DNA extracted from either of those sample types. The immunoSEQ Assay, a bias-controlled multiplex PCR, was used to amplify TCRbeta CDR3 regions from genomic DNA. The authors' analysis ran thus. Within the assay, amplification of reference gene primers was used to estimate how many nucleated cells each sample contained. To quantify the absolute abundance of each unique TCRbeta CDR3 rearrangement, sequence reads were collapsed and filtered. For each sample, productive Simpson clonality was calculated as the square root of Simpson's diversity index over productive rearrangements. TCRdb re-hosts the immuneACCESS table, in-frame sequences only. Its copies lack some clones; in the studies checked, an unresolved V gene accounts for under half of them, and the cause for the rest is not known. V and J calls and clone size are copied from that table; D and trimming were computed from the DNA. Recorded for this sample are tens of thousands of clones; approximately 86% of them occurred a single time. The ten largest clonotypes hold about 2.9% of the sample.

The sequencing sample was made of peripheral blood. The source of this sequence is a woman aged 45-60 years with active or convalescent COVID-19.

Here is the DNA: TGCGCCAGCAGCTTGGTACAGGGGGCGCTGAGGGATTCACCCCTCCACTTT. The encoded protein is CASSLVQGALRDSPLHF. The chain uses TRBV5-1 and TRBJ1-6; the junction holds 9 bases that match TRBD1. Based on the germline V gene, the CDR1 and CDR2 sequences are SGHRS and YFSETQ. Counted from cysteine to phenylalanine, this CDR3 has 17 amino acids. Of the read, only the CDR3 DNA is kept; its 51 bases are in frame from base 1. From V the trimming removes 0 bases and from J it removes 8 bases, while the gene matches leave 9 bases of the junction unaccounted for. The CDR3 plus the reference TRBV5-1 and TRBJ1-6 genes for the other parts give the full variable domain: KAGVTQTPRYLIKTRGQQVTLSCSPISGHRSVSWYQQTPGQGLQFLFEYFSETQRNKGNFPGRFSGRQFSNSRSEMNVSTLELGDSALYLCASSLVQGALRDSPLHFGNGTRLTVT.